This entry concerns a single T cell receptor beta chain. This sample is drawn from a study of shared clonotypes between healthy human individuals. Study context: The study used three CD4 naive, three CD4 memory, two CD8 naive and one CD8 memory plate per donor.

The method was immunoSEQ multiplex PCR; TCRdb's version includes in-frame clones alone and lacks a portion of them. This sample has about 380,000 clones; approximately 97% occur once, and the top ten carry approximately 0.3%. Healthy and HIV-negative, the adult donors had no recent acute infections or vaccinations. All the donors were Caucasian adults who lived in Nashville, Tennessee. Pooled CD45RO+ cells and CCR7-negative CD45RA+ TemRA cells made up CD8 memory. CDR3 length: 19 residues. V was clipped by 5 bases and J by 4 bases; unmatched bases: 15. CDR1 is SEHNR, CDR2 FQNEAQ, per germline (reference sequence).

Specimen: memory CD8+ T cells sorted from blood. The subset: CD45RO+ cells pooled with CCR7-negative TemRA cells. The rearrangement links TRBV7-9 to TRBJ2-1; TRBD2 matches at 12 bases. The receptor was derived from a man aged 25 to 40 in good health. The DNA of the CDR3 is TGTGCCAGCAGCCCGCCACCCGGACTAGCGGGATTGGGGTACAATGAGCAGTTCTTC. It codes for CASSPPPGLAGLGYNEQFF.